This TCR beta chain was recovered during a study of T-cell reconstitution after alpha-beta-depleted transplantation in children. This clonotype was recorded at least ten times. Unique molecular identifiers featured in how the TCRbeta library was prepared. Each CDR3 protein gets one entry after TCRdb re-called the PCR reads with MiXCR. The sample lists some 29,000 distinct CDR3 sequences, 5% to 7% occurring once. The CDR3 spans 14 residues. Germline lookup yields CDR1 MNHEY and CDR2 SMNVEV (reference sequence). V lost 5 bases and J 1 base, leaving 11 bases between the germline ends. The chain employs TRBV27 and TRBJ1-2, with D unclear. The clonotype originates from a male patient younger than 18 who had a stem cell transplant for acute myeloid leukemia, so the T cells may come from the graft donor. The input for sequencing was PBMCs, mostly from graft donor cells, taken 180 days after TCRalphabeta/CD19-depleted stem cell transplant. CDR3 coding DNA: TGTGCCAGCAGTCCCGACGGTTATAACTATGGCTACACCTTC. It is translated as CASSPDGYNYGYTF.